Listed below are T cell receptor beta chains from one sample, sequenced in a study of cytomegalovirus exposure and HLA in healthy donors. Profiling relied on immunoSEQ multiplex PCR, and the TCRdb table lists in-frame clones only, not all of them. The table has 130,000 to 150,000 clones, approximately 83% seen once. Source material: PBMCs. The source is a man between 35 and 55 years old in good health and CMV-seropositive. The CDR3 runs from the conserved cysteine through the conserved F or W. A D gene is named only where the DNA matches it firmly. Clone size, where shown, is once, few, many, or a class for clones that have expanded.

CDR3nt	CDR3aa	j_gene	abundance	d_gene	v_gene
TGTGCCAGCAGCGTAGGTGCCCGGGGGTTCAACACCGGGGAGCTGTTTTTT	CASSVGARGFNTGELFF	TRBJ2-2	NA	NA	TRBV9
TGTGCCATCAGTTCAAGTTTCTCGCTCGGGGATGAGCAGTTCTTC	CAISSSFSLGDEQFF	TRBJ2-1	NA	NA	TRBV10-3
TGCGCCAGCAGTGAGAAGTGCAGGGAATTTAGTGAACAGCCCCAGCATTTT	CASSEKCREFSEQPQHF	TRBJ1-5	few	NA	TRBV10-1
TGCGCCAGCAGCCCGGTCGGAGGCTCACCGAACACTGAAGCTTTCTTT	CASSPVGGSPNTEAFF	TRBJ1-1	NA	NA	TRBV5-1
TGTGCCAGTAGTATAATGGGACAGGCCCGAGAGCAGTACTTC	CASSIMGQAREQYF	TRBJ2-7	NA	TRBD1	TRBV19
TGTGCCAGTAGTATTTTCCTGCTGACAGAATCCATGAACACTGAAGCTTTCTTT	CASSIFLLTESMNTEAFF	TRBJ1-1	NA	NA	TRBV19
TGTGCCAGCAGCCCTCAATCCGGGCGGGGGAACACTGAAGCTTTCTTT	CASSPQSGRGNTEAFF	TRBJ1-1	NA	NA	TRBV7-3
TGCGCCAGCAGCGGGACTAGCGGGCTTGAGGGGACCCAGTACTTC	CASSGTSGLEGTQYF	TRBJ2-5	NA	TRBD2	TRBV5-1
TGTGCCAGCAGCGTAACAGGGTGGAACACTGAAGCTTTCTTT	CASSVTGWNTEAFF	TRBJ1-1	NA	NA	TRBV9
TGTGCCAGCAGTTCAATTGGGGGCAACAAGGGAACCTACAATGAGCAGTTCTTC	CASSSIGGNKGTYNEQFF	TRBJ2-1	NA	NA	TRBV27
TGTGCCAGCAGCCCCTCGGGGGACAGGGGAGAGCGGTACTTC	CASSPSGDRGERYF	TRBJ2-7	once	TRBD1	TRBV7-9
TGTGCCAGCAGCGATGCCCCCTTTAAGGCAGGCGCGATGTATAAGGGCTACACCTTC	CASSDAPFKAGAMYKGYTF	TRBJ1-2	NA	NA	TRBV14
TGTGCCAGCTCACACTCTGACAGGGGGGACACTGAAGCTTTCTTT	CASSHSDRGDTEAFF	TRBJ1-1	NA	TRBD1	TRBV18
TGCGCCAGCAGCCTGTGGACAGGGGGCAGCGAGACCCAGTACTTC	CASSLWTGGSETQYF	TRBJ2-5	NA	TRBD1	TRBV4-1
TGTGCCAGCAGCTTAGGACACGGATTCTATGGCTACACCTTC	CASSLGHGFYGYTF	TRBJ1-2	NA	NA	TRBV7-8
TGTGCCAGCAGTTTAAGAAGCGGGAGTTTCGTCTTC	CASSLRSGSFVF	TRBJ2-1	few	TRBD2	TRBV27
TGTGCCTGGAGTAAAAGGACAGGGTATGCAGATACGCAGTATTTT	CAWSKRTGYADTQYF	TRBJ2-3	NA	TRBD1	TRBV30
TGTGCCTGGAGTCCTCCGGGACTGAATGAAAAACTGTTTTTT	CAWSPPGLNEKLFF	TRBJ1-4	NA	NA	TRBV30
TGTGCCATCAGTGATGGGGCTAGCGGAGGCGGGTGGGGGACCCAGTACTTC	CAISDGASGGGWGTQYF	TRBJ2-5	NA	TRBD2	TRBV10-3
TGTGCTAGTGGTTTCCAAAATGAAAAACTGTTTTTT	CASGFQNEKLFF	TRBJ1-4	NA	NA	TRBV12-5
TGTGCCAGCAGTTTATCGGCAGTACTGGGCAATGAAAAACTGTTTTTT	CASSLSAVLGNEKLFF	TRBJ1-4	NA	NA	TRBV27
TGCGCCAGCAGTCCCACGGGGAGCGGGAGTACTAGCACAGATACGCAGTATTTT	CASSPTGSGSTSTDTQYF	TRBJ2-3	NA	TRBD2	TRBV23-1
TGTGCCAGCAGCTTAACTGGGCCCGGGGAGCTGTTTTTT	CASSLTGPGELFF	TRBJ2-2	NA	NA	TRBV7-3
TGTGCCAGTAGTTACGGGTACACTGAAGCTTTCTTT	CASSYGYTEAFF	TRBJ1-1	NA	NA	TRBV19
TGTGCCAGCAGTTTACAGGGGCGAACCGGGGAGCTGTTTTTT	CASSLQGRTGELFF	TRBJ2-2	NA	TRBD1	TRBV6-5
TGCAGCGTAGCCGGGACTAGCGGGGAAACAGATACGCAGTATTTT	CSVAGTSGETDTQYF	TRBJ2-3	once	TRBD2	TRBV29-1
TGTGCCAGCAGCCAAGGAGCGACGGACTTTCCCCCAAGGGAGCAGTTCTTC	CASSQGATDFPPREQFF	TRBJ2-1	few	NA	TRBV4-2
TGTGCCAGCAGCGTAGACAGGGAACTAGAGACCCAGTACTTC	CASSVDRELETQYF	TRBJ2-5	NA	NA	TRBV9
TGTGCCAGTACCCTCGGGGGGGTGAACACTGAAGCTTTCTTT	CASTLGGVNTEAFF	TRBJ1-1	NA	NA	TRBV19
TGTGCTAGTGGTTTGGTACCTAAGTTTACAGGCCGTAATGACTCTGGAAACACCATATATTTT	CASGLVPKFTGRNDSGNTIYF	TRBJ1-3	NA	NA	TRBV12-5
TGTGCCAGCAGCGGGGGGACGGCACTACCGGACTATGGCTACACCTTC	CASSGGTALPDYGYTF	TRBJ1-2	NA	NA	TRBV7-9
TGTGCCAGCATTGAAGAGGTGGGCACTGAAGCTTTCTTT	CASIEEVGTEAFF	TRBJ1-1	once	NA	TRBV7-6
TGCGCCAGCAGCCCGAGCACGGTCTATGGCTACACCTTC	CASSPSTVYGYTF	TRBJ1-2	NA	NA	TRBV4-3
TGTGCCAGCGCCGGGACAGCAAACACCGGGGAGCTGTTTTTT	CASAGTANTGELFF	TRBJ2-2	NA	TRBD1	TRBV5-6
TGCGCCAGCAGCCAAGAGTACAGGACAGAGATTAACACTGAAGCTTTCTTT	CASSQEYRTEINTEAFF	TRBJ1-1	NA	NA	TRBV4-3
TGTGCCAGCAGTAGGGGTTTGCGGAATCAGCCCCAGCATTTT	CASSRGLRNQPQHF	TRBJ1-5	few	NA	TRBV6-5
NA	CASSLVGTGARRHTF	TRBJ1-2	once	NA	TRBV11-3
TGTGCCAGTAGTTCCCCCTGGGGGCTTATGGGCACAGATACGCAGTATTTT	CASSSPWGLMGTDTQYF	TRBJ2-3	NA	NA	TRBV19
TGTGCCAGCGCCACCAGGGGCCACACCGGGGAGCTGTTTTTT	CASATRGHTGELFF	TRBJ2-2	NA	NA	TRBV9
TGCGCCAGCAGCTTGGGAGTAGGGGACAGGGGGCGTAAGCAGTACTTC	CASSLGVGDRGRKQYF	TRBJ2-7	NA	TRBD1	TRBV5-1
TGTGCCAGCTCCGGGAGCGGGTTCTACAATGAGCAGTTCTTC	CASSGSGFYNEQFF	TRBJ2-1	NA	NA	TRBV18
TGCGCCAGCAGCCAACTTCCACAGCTGTCTGGAAACACCATATATTTT	CASSQLPQLSGNTIYF	TRBJ1-3	NA	NA	TRBV4-1
TGTGCCATCAGTGATCGGACAGGGGGCGGATCCTACACCTTC	CAISDRTGGGSYTF	TRBJ1-2	NA	TRBD1	TRBV10-3
TGTGCCTGGAGTCCCCCTGGCAGGGGGAATGAAAAACTGTTTTTT	CAWSPPGRGNEKLFF	TRBJ1-4	NA	TRBD1	TRBV30
TGTGCCAGCAGGCCGACAGGGAGTCGATTCTACGAGCAGTACTTC	CASRPTGSRFYEQYF	TRBJ2-7	NA	TRBD1	TRBV28
TGCGCCAGCAGCCAAGTACACGACGGAGCCTACGAGCAGTACTTC	CASSQVHDGAYEQYF	TRBJ2-7	NA	NA	TRBV4-1
TGTGCCAGCAGCTTGGACAGGAGCTCCTACAATGAGCAGTTCTTC	CASSLDRSSYNEQFF	TRBJ2-1	NA	NA	TRBV5-4
TGTGCCAGCATGCGGGGACAGGGGTCCCACGAGCAGTACTTC	CASMRGQGSHEQYF	TRBJ2-7	NA	TRBD1	TRBV6-1
TGTGCCACGGACAGGGGGGGGTCCTATGGCTACACCTTC	CATDRGGSYGYTF	TRBJ1-2	NA	TRBD1	TRBV10-3
TGCAGCGTTGCCCCTAGCGGGGGGGACGAGCAGTACTTC	CSVAPSGGDEQYF	TRBJ2-7	NA	TRBD2	TRBV29-1
TGTGCCAGCAGCGCACAGGAATCCTACGTAGAGCAGTACTTC	CASSAQESYVEQYF	TRBJ2-7	NA	NA	TRBV9
TGTGCCAGTAGTATATTGGACATCCATAATTCACCCCTCCACTTT	CASSILDIHNSPLHF	TRBJ1-6	once	NA	TRBV19
TGTGCCAGCAGCTTACTGGCGGGGGAGTCGGATGAGCAGTTCTTC	CASSLLAGESDEQFF	TRBJ2-1	few	TRBD2	TRBV7-9
TGTGCCAGCACCGCACAAGCGGGGGTTTTCTACGAGCAGTACTTC	CASTAQAGVFYEQYF	TRBJ2-7	NA	TRBD2	TRBV2
TGCGCCAGCAGTTCCGCCGGGACAGGCTCCTACGAGCAGTACTTC	CASSSAGTGSYEQYF	TRBJ2-7	once	TRBD1	TRBV5-1